This TCR beta chain was sequenced in a study of cytomegalovirus exposure and HLA in healthy donors (dated by TCRdb to 2016 to 2017). About the study as a whole: In an earlier analysis of several hundred of the donors, under 300 Gb of sequence data and roughly 100 million unique TCR beta sequences from about 190 million T cells were reported. An early release covering approximately 600 HLA-typed donors comprised about 310 gigabases of sequencing data and roughly 86 million unique TCR sequences. The genetic ancestry cluster associated with self-reported Caucasian donors included 70% to 85% of the 350 to 500 genotyped donors. The aim of the study was to test whether cataloging public T cell receptors could identify signatures of past pathogen exposure. Using immunosequencing, the study profiled T cell repertoires from 550 to 750 subjects and related those repertoires to cytomegalovirus serostatus. Along with the roughly 700-subject first cohort, a separate validation cohort of 120 different subjects was used. To predict cytomegalovirus infection status, the study combined high-throughput TCR immunosequencing, statistical association of individual TCRs with disease status, and machine learning. A later analysis re-examined previously published TCR beta repertoires from 610 or so donors and added high-resolution HLA genotyping to investigate patterns of TCR occurrence. In the later analysis, no new phenotypic data were used to find candidate immune exposures; instead, reliance was placed on TCR beta sequences and their occurrence across donors. An earlier analysis of around 580 of the donors used high-throughput TCR beta sequencing to judge whether each TCR beta V gene segment behaved as functional or pseudogenic. Alongside the repertoire data, information on donor age, sex, ethnicity and CMV serostatus was compiled. A later genetic analysis used genome-wide SNP genotypes for about 65% of the 666 donors, treating that subset as a discovery cohort. Every repertoire in the discovery cohort had been generated on one and the same sequencing platform. Both class I and class II loci were covered by HLA typing, at four-digit resolution. Typing coverage varied by locus: roughly 620-640 donors for A, B, C, DRB1 and DQB1; approximately 560 for DQA1; 600 to 610 for DPA1; around 490 for DPB1. Several DR-DQ haplotypes were handled as single units for association and clustering because linkage in the cohort was strong. Among some 410 genotyped donors of the cohort, an average of about 240,000 unique TCR beta nucleotide sequences were sequenced per donor, about a sixth of them non-productive.

This clone was seen once. Its antigen is not yet known. No much larger clonotype is one base removed from it; base qualities were not supplied. The cohort was made up of around 720 healthy bone marrow donors. At the time of sampling, every cohort member was nominally healthy, though immune exposures that went unrecorded were likely present. The donor was CMV seropositive and was included in the group of almost 300 seropositive cohort members. Each donor provided a peripheral blood sample, and peripheral blood mononuclear cells were used for TCR beta sequencing. The Qiagen DNeasy Blood Extraction Kit was used to extract genomic DNA from the blood cell samples. From the cysteine through the phenylalanine, the CDR3 covers 14 amino acids. Of the read, only the CDR3 DNA is kept; its 42 bases are in frame from base 1. The germline V gene (reference sequence) supplies CDR1 MNHNY and CDR2 SVGAGI. The germline V and J ends show losses of 4 bases and 2 bases respectively, and no gene match explains 4 bases of the junction.

On the study overall, not on this receptor specifically: Only TCR beta chains were sequenced in this cohort, and the absence of alpha or paired-chain data limited detectable features. A further reported finding was that TCR beta sequences accurately predicted the HLA-A and HLA-B alleles for most subjects in the first cohort. For the cohort, immune exposure information was limited to CMV serostatus. When HLA alleles, especially DR and DQ, strongly co-occurred, attributing TCR associations to individual alleles was difficult. Sequencing depth was assumed to be roughly uniform across donors in the presence/absence analyses, though that assumption may not hold. The earlier analysis of 587 of the donors excluded 15 to 20 rarely observed V segments, including chromosome 9 orphons, because counts were too low. According to a later analysis, parvovirus B19, influenza, CMV and Epstein-Barr virus appeared linked to several top co-occurrence clusters. The authors suggested that the approach could potentially be generalized to other disease states and immunological phenotypes. In a later analysis, the rate of TCR association differed among HLA loci, with DRB1 alleles having the most associated TCRs and HLA-C alleles having the fewest. Linkage disequilibrium might explain the correlated functional status among segregating V segments, but an unknown experimental factor could not be ruled out. The 87-base-pair reads could not distinguish some IMGT-functional V segments, including TRBV6-2 and TRBV6-3, so those segments were excluded. A total of about 150 TCR beta chains were listed by the study as associated with cytomegalovirus. Because HLA typing was unavailable for some donors at each locus, only the typed subset was used in association tests. The classifier was reported to diagnose cytomegalovirus status with high specificity and sensitivity in both the original cohort and the validation cohort. The sequencing pipeline was judged likely to have produced a cluster of highly shared sequence variants as a technical artifact. Most CMV-associated TCR beta chains appeared to be HLA-restricted in a later analysis, and the HLA associations seemed to be driven largely by CMV exposure. In a later genetic analysis, fewer N-insertions in productive TCRs were reported among donors in an Asian-associated ancestry cluster than the roughly 700-donor mean. A few of the identified cytomegalovirus-associated TCR beta chains were confirmed in vitro to be specific for cytomegalovirus antigens. In a later analysis, HLA-associated TCR beta chains were found to be more clonally expanded and to have lower generation probabilities than equally common non-associated chains. Most TCR sequences were seen in very few donors, while some public TCRs were found in many individuals. In a later genetic analysis, a missense DCLRE1C variant was associated with V-gene and J-gene trimming of TCR beta chains, and the association was replicated in an independent cohort. Specific HLA alleles were associated with over 15,000 TCR beta sequences at a false discovery rate of 0.05 in a later analysis. In an earlier analysis of more than 450 of the donors, most TCR beta V segments were observed in productive rearrangements about 87% or about 30% of the time, broadly matching IMGT annotations.

Library preparation was by the immunoSEQ multiplex PCR assay. The multiplex PCR relied on a mix of 60 forward primers for TCR Vbeta segments and 13 reverse primers for TCR Jbeta segments. The CDR3 region of rearranged TCR beta genes was amplified from genomic DNA by a multiplex PCR assay. The Illumina HiSeq System was used to sequence the amplified TCR beta libraries as 87-base-pair reads. In the source study's methods: A later analysis tallied 75 million to 85 million unique TCR beta chains across the 640 or so repertoires, and roughly 11 million of those chains were shared by two or more donors. Raw reads were error-corrected and collapsed into unique sequences by a nearest-neighbor algorithm in which closely related sequences were merged to remove PCR and sequencing errors. CDR3 sequences were aligned to IMGT reference sequences to assign V, D and J gene segments. For a sequence to be retained, at least a six-nucleotide match to both a V gene segment and a J gene segment was required. A rearrangement was called productive if the CDR3 had no stop codons and remained in frame with V and J, and every other rearrangement was called non-productive. Following IMGT convention, CDR3 was defined as the stretch from the second conserved V-encoded cysteine up to the conserved J-encoded phenylalanine. In an earlier analysis of around 540 of the donors, sequences lacking an unambiguous match to a single V gene segment were excluded. An earlier analysis of almost 600 of the donors classified V segments as functional when productive rearrangements were above 56.7% and as segregating when the standard deviation between donors was above 5%. To diagnose cytomegalovirus status from the catalog of TCR beta chain sequences, a statistical classification framework was built. In a later analysis, V and J genes were assigned by comparing TCR nucleotide sequences against IMGT/GENE-DB human TR gene sequences. A later analysis assigned CDR3 sequences and most-parsimonious VDJ recombination scenarios with the TCRdist pipeline. In a later analysis, each TCR beta chain was defined by its CDR3 amino acid sequence together with its V-gene family, and reads lacking a unique V-gene family were excluded. To address suspected cross-contamination and a sequencing artifact, a later analysis removed 450 to 700 highly shared, low-generation-probability nucleotide sequences. A later analysis calculated a clonal expansion index for each public chain from normalized within-repertoire ranks of inferred template counts. In a later analysis, generation probabilities were computed with a VDJ recombination model fitted to out-of-frame rearrangements, and the resulting probabilities were checked against IGoR. In a later analysis, hypergeometric tests were used to score TCR-TCR, TCR-HLA and TCR-CMV co-occurrence, with a repertoire-size bias correction applied to TCR pairs. False discovery rates were estimated in a later analysis by permuting HLA or CMV assignments 20 times. A later analysis grouped co-occurring TCRs with DBSCAN, adding TCRdist sequence similarity when clustering within HLA-allele-positive subsets. Co-occurrence clustering excluded repertoires with fewer than 30,000 or more than 120,000 public chains, plus five with anomalous nucleotide sharing. The table comes from immuneACCESS by way of TCRdb, which keeps in-frame sequences with V and J called. Part of the clones is missing from these tables; in studies checked, under half for an unresolved V gene and the rest for unknown reasons. V and J calls plus clone size are reproduced from that table; the DNA served to infer D and trimming. The sample table lists some 140,000 clones, 70% to 80% of them with a count of one. The ten largest clones add up to about 1.7% of the sample.

What was sequenced was PBMCs. The clonotype was recovered from a female donor in good health and CMV-seropositive. The V gene is TRBV6-6 and the J gene is TRBJ2-7; the central 8 bases match TRBD1. The nucleotide sequence reads TGTGCCAGCAGTTCCCAACAGGGGGCCTACGAGCAGTACTTC. This sequence encodes CASSSQQGAYEQYF.